This TCR beta chain emerged from a study of cytomegalovirus exposure and HLA in healthy donors. 13 Jbeta primers and 60 Vbeta primers were used for the PCR. Clones were sequenced by immunoSEQ multiplex PCR, and TCRdb holds only the in-frame ones, with some missing. Of under 150,000 clones listed, over 60% are singletons. The junction had 5 bases not matched to a gene; V was cut back by 2 bases and J by 0 bases. Germline-derived CDR1 and CDR2 are SGHAT and FQNNGV. This CDR3 has 16 amino acids. The rearrangement joins TRBV11-2 to TRBJ2-7; TRBD1 agrees at 9 bases. The sample was PBMCs. The sequence was collected from a woman between 45 and 65 years old in good health and CMV-seronegative. The CDR3 DNA follows: TGTGCCAGCAGCTTAAGAACAGGGGGCCTCTCCTACGAGCAGTACTTC. This translates into CASSLRTGGLSYEQYF.